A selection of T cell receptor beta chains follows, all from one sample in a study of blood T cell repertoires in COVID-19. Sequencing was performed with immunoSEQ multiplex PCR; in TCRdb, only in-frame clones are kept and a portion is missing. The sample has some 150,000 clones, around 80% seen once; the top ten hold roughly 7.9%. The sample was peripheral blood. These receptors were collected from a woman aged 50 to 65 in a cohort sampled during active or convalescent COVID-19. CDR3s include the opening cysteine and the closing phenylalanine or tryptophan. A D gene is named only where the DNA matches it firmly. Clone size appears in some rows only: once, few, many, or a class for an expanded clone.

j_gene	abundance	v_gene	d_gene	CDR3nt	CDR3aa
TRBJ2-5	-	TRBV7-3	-	TGTGCCAGCAGCTTATCTGGGGCCCCGTACCAAGAGACCCAGTACTTC	CASSLSGAPYQETQYF
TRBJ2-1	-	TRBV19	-	TGTGCCAGTAGCCCGGACTGGGCTAATGAGCAGTTCTTC	CASSPDWANEQFF
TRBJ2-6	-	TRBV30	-	TGTGCCTGGGGCAGGGCTGCTGGGGCCAACGTCCTGACTTTC	CAWGRAAGANVLTF
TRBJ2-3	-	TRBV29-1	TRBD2	TGCAGCGCTAGCGGGACTAGCACAGATACGCAGTATTTT	CSASGTSTDTQYF
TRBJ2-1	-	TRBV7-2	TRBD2	TGTGCCAGCAGCTTAGCCCAGCTAGCGGGGGGGCCCGGTGAGCAGTTCTTC	CASSLAQLAGGPGEQFF
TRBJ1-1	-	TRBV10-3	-	TGTGCCATCAGTGCCAGGGAAAAAGCTTTCTTT	CAISAREKAFF
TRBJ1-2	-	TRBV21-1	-	TGTGCCAGCACCTCTGGGGACAGAAAAGGCTACACCTTC	CASTSGDRKGYTF
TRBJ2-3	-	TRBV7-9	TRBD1	TGTGCCAGCAGCTTAGCGGGACAGGGCACAGATACGCAGTATTTT	CASSLAGQGTDTQYF
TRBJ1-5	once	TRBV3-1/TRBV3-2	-	TGTGCCAGCAGCCAAGGGCTAGGTGGACAGCCCCAGCATTTT	CASSQGLGGQPQHF
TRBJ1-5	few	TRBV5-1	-	TGCGCCAGCAGCATAAACCCGGACAGCCACAATCAGCCCCAGCATTTT	CASSINPDSHNQPQHF
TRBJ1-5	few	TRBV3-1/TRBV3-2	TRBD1	TGTGCCAGCACTACAGGGGTCGGAGGGCAGCCCCAGCATTTT	CASTTGVGGQPQHF
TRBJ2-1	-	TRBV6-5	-	TGTGCCAGCAGTAGGGGACCAGGGGATGAGCAGTTCTTC	CASSRGPGDEQFF
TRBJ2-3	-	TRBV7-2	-	TGTGCCAGCAGCTTAGAAGGGGGGGGCGTCCCAGATACGCAGTATTTT	CASSLEGGGVPDTQYF
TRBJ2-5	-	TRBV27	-	TGTGCCAGCAGTGCAACCCGGGACTCCAAAGAGACCCAGTACTTC	CASSATRDSKETQYF
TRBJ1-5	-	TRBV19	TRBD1	TGTGCCAGTAGTATCGGGACAGGAGACCAGCCCCAGCATTTT	CASSIGTGDQPQHF
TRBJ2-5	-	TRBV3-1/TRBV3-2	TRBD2	TGTGCCAGCAGCCAAGATCGGCGGGGGGCCGGGGAGACCCAGTACTTC	CASSQDRRGAGETQYF
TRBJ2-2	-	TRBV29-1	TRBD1	TGCAGCGTTGATACAGGGGGAAACACCGGGGAGCTGTTTTTT	CSVDTGGNTGELFF
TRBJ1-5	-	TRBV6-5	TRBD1	TGTGCCAGCAGTTACTCGACAGGGAACAATCAGCCCCAGCATTTT	CASSYSTGNNQPQHF
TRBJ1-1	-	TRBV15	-	TGTGCCACCAGCAGAGACGGAGGGAGGGCTGAAGCTTTCTTT	CATSRDGGRAEAFF
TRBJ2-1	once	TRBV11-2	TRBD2	TGTGCCAGCAGCTTCTCGGGGGGGGCGGAGTTCTTC	CASSFSGGAEFF
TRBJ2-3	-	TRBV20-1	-	TGCAGTGCTAGTTCTGCCGGTACCACAGATACGCAGTATTTT	CSASSAGTTDTQYF
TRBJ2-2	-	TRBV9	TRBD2	TGTGCCAGCAGCGTAGGATTGCTGGCGGCGGGGGGGATACCCGGGGAGCTGTTTTTT	CASSVGLLAAGGIPGELFF
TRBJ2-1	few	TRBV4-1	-	TGCGCCAGCAGCCAAGGATCAGGGGTCGATGAGCAGTTCTTC	CASSQGSGVDEQFF
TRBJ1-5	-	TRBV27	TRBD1	TGTGCCAGCAGGCCCGGGACAGGAACCAATCAGCCCCAGCATTTT	CASRPGTGTNQPQHF
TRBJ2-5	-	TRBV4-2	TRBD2	TGTGCCAGCAGCCAAGATACCGGGACTAGCGGACAAGAGACCCAGTACTTC	CASSQDTGTSGQETQYF
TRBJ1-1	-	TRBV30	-	TGTGCCTGGAGTGTACGACTGACGAACACTGAAGCTTTCTTT	CAWSVRLTNTEAFF
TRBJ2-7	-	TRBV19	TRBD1	TGTGCCAGTAGGCAGCCGGGACAGGGGGACGCCTACGAGCAGTACTTC	CASRQPGQGDAYEQYF
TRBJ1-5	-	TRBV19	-	TGTGCCAGTAGTATTAGGGGCCCCGGAGGGGATCAGCCCCAGCATTTT	CASSIRGPGGDQPQHF
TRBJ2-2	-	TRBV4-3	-	TGCGCCAGCAGCCCCTTCGGGGGTATCGGTTCGACCGGGGAGCTGTTTTTT	CASSPFGGIGSTGELFF
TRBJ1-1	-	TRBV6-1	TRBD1	TGTGCCAGCAGTGAAGTGGGGACAGGGCCGTACACTGAAGCTTTCTTT	CASSEVGTGPYTEAFF
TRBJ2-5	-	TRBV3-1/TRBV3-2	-	TGTGCCAGCAGCTCGGATCTAGGCGGAGAGACCCAGTACTTC	CASSSDLGGETQYF
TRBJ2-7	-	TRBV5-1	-	TGCGCCAGCAGCGCAGGGCGACTTAGCTCCTACGAGCAGTACTTC	CASSAGRLSSYEQYF
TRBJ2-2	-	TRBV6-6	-	TGTGCCAGCAGTTACCGACAGACCACCGGGGAGCTGTTTTTT	CASSYRQTTGELFF
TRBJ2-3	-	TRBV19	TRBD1	TGTGCCAGTAACCAGCCGGGCGGGACAGGGGCAATGGGGACAGATACGCAGTATTTT	CASNQPGGTGAMGTDTQYF
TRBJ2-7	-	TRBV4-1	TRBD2	TGCGCCAGCAGCCAAGGTTCTAGCGGGGGCCCTTACGAGCAGTACTTC	CASSQGSSGGPYEQYF
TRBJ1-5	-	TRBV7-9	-	TGTGCCAGCAGCTATCAGACGGGGCCCCAGCATTTT	CASSYQTGPQHF
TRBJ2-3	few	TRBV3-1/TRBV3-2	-	TGTGCCAGCAGCCAAGCGAGGGCTAGCACAGATACGCAGTATTTT	CASSQARASTDTQYF
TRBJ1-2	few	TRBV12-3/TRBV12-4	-	TGTGCCAGCGGCACGGGTTTTGGCTACACCTTC	CASGTGFGYTF
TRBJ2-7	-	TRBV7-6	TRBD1	TGTGCCAGCAGCGTCGGACAGGGTTTGAACGAGCAGTACTTC	CASSVGQGLNEQYF
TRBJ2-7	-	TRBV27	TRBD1	TGTGCCAGCGGTCCTCCGGGACAGGGTAAAATCTACGAGCAGTACTTC	CASGPPGQGKIYEQYF
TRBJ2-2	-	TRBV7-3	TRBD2	TGTGCCAGCAGCTTAATGAGCGGGGGAAACACCGGGGAGCTGTTTTTT	CASSLMSGGNTGELFF
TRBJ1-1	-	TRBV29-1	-	TGCAGCGCCCGGGTTGTCTCCACTGAAGCTTTCTTT	CSARVVSTEAFF
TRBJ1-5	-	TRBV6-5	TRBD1	TGTGCCAGCAGTTCAGGACAGGGTATAGCCAATCAGCCCCAGCATTTT	CASSSGQGIANQPQHF
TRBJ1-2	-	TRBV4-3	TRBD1	TGCGCCAGCAGCCAAGATCTCGGCAGGGGGCAACGGGGCTACACCTTC	CASSQDLGRGQRGYTF
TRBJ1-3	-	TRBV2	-	TGTGCCAGCAGGGTAACAGGGTTAAGTGGAAACACCATATATTTT	CASRVTGLSGNTIYF
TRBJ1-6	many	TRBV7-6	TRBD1	TGTGCCAGCAGCTTAGTCGGAGGGGGCTTCTATAATTCACCCCTCCACTTT	CASSLVGGGFYNSPLHF
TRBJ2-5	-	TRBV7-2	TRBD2	TGTGCCAGCAGCCGGGGGGAACAAGAGACCCAGTACTTC	CASSRGEQETQYF
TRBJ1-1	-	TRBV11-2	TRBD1	TGTGCCAGCAGCTCTCGGACAGGGGGTGGAACTGAAGCTTTCTTT	CASSSRTGGGTEAFF
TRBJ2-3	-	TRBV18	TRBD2	TGTGCCAGCTCACCAAATCCTAGCGGGGGCCGGTACACAGATACGCAGTATTTT	CASSPNPSGGRYTDTQYF
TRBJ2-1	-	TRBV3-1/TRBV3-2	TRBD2	TGTGCCAGCAGCCAAGAGGGAGGGAGTGAGCAGTTCTTC	CASSQEGGSEQFF
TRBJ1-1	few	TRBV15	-	TGTGCCACCAGCAAGAGGGTGAACACTGAAGCTTTCTTT	CATSKRVNTEAFF
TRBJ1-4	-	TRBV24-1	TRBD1	TGTGCCACCAGTGCCTGGACAGGGGGGAATGAAAAACTGTTTTTT	CATSAWTGGNEKLFF
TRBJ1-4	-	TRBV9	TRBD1	TGTGCCAGCAGCGTGACGGGACAGGAGTTTGAAAAACTGTTTTTT	CASSVTGQEFEKLFF
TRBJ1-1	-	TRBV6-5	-	TGTGCCAGCAGTTATATGCGTGTCACTGAAGCTTTCTTT	CASSYMRVTEAFF
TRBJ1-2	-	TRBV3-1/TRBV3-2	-	TGTGCCAGCAGCCCGCAAAGACTGGGTGGCTACACCTTC	CASSPQRLGGYTF